This T cell receptor (beta chain) was identified in a study of cytomegalovirus exposure and HLA in healthy donors. Germline-derived CDR1 and CDR2 are LGHNA and YNFKEQ. This CDR3 is 16 amino acids long. V was clipped by 4 bases and J by 0 bases; unmatched bases: 8. The study's findings and limits: Analysis was carried out at a later point, and it linked a missense DCLRE1C variant to TCR beta V- and J-gene trimming.

The PCR ran on 60 Vbeta and 13 Jbeta primers. Method: immunoSEQ multiplex PCR; TCRdb's copy keeps in-frame clones and lacks some. The data hold 130,000 to 150,000 clones, with around 66% observed a single time. Comment on this clone: Its target is not known.

J is TRBJ2-5 and V is TRBV4-2; 7 bases are shared with TRBD1. Sequenced: PBMCs. The sequence derives from a woman aged 30 to 39 in good health and CMV-seropositive. The CDR3 here is CASSLGEGGYQETQYF. The CDR3 DNA sequence: TGTGCCAGCAGCCTTGGAGAAGGGGGCTACCAAGAGACCCAGTACTTC.